This T cell receptor (beta chain) comes out of a study of human versus mouse CDR3 diversity and MHC coevolution (dated by TCRdb to the late 2010s). About the investigation overall: The immunoSEQ assay was reported to detect one in 200,000 T cells and to minimize amplification bias from multiplex PCR. Valid reads per sample ranged from about 0.6 x 10^7 to 1.8 x 10^7 across mouse and human samples. Human naive CD4 T cell repertoires were used as a reference for TCR selection on multiple MHC II alleles and were compared with human-TCR-locus transgenic mice carrying single MHC II. The human cohort comprised three healthy volunteer blood donors, one aged 30 to 39, one aged 40 to 50 and one aged 60 to 69 at collection.

Summary of the overall study and its limitations: On average, humans had more CDR3 deletions and insertions than mice, indicating greater exonuclease and TdT activity. Repertoire diversity was not regarded as directly comparable between humans and mice because human T cells were selected on roughly 6 MHC II alleles. The largest TCR beta repertoire according to iCHAO1 estimates belonged to humans, at 1.5 million to 2 million clonotypes, a result attributed likely to selection by multiple MHC II molecules. Among all the groups compared, the lowest clonal inequality scores came from most of the three human donors.

In the case of this clone: No cognate antigen has been identified for it. The input lacks base qualities; no much larger clone sits a single base away.

The cysteine opens and the phenylalanine closes a CDR3 of 17 amino acids. CDR3 DNA only is kept here, 51 bases in frame from base 1. Based on the germline V gene, the CDR1 and CDR2 sequences are SGHAT and FQNNGV. Here V drops 4 bases and J drops 5 bases, and the junction holds 15 bases not matched to any gene. The QIAGEN blood and tissue kit was used to extract genomic DNA from sorted cells, and the DNA was quantified on a NanoDrop 1000. Using multiplex PCR of genomic DNA, the immunoSEQ platform deep sequenced and quantified the TCR alpha and beta chains. In the authors' own workflow: TCR sequences were annotated using IMGT gene and region definitions. Out-of-frame rearrangements were taken as a proxy for the preselection repertoire and were compared with in-frame clonotypes. Repertoire size was estimated with the iCHAO1 estimator supplied with the immunoSEQ platform. A Gini index, which is based on the Lorenz curve, was applied to in-frame amino acid clonotypes to measure clonal inequality. The intersect function of the R package tcR was used to count shared clonotypes, and the Jaccard index was used to score similarity. Frequencies of V, J and V-J usage were subjected to principal component analysis with the R prcomp function, without normalization. TCRdb provides this immuneACCESS table in a form limited to in-frame rearrangements. Some clones are lacking; in checked studies, under half of them reflect an unresolved V gene, and why the rest are absent is not known. That table furnishes V, J and clone size, whereas the DNA furnished D and trimming. Counted in this sample were about 83,000 clones; just under 95% of them appeared once. The ten largest clones add up to about 0.15% of the sample.

Fluorescence-activated cell sorting was used to isolate naive CD4 T cells, defined as CD45RO-negative and CD62L-positive, from PBMCs. About 50 ml of fresh peripheral blood was drawn per donor, and PBMCs were isolated by Ficoll density centrifugation. Cell sorting was carried out on a FACSAria III instrument, and a purity above 85% was achieved for all samples. The receptor's source is a person between 30 and 69 years old in good health. Sequenced: naive CD4+ T cells from blood. Taken with the paper, the label for cell subset or site translates to: CD45RO-negative CD62L-positive naive CD4 T cells. The chain couples TRBV11-2 to TRBJ2-5, with 8 bases matching TRBD1. The nucleotide sequence reads TGTGCCAGCAGCTCAACCCCAAGATCAGGGGGCGGGGAGACCCAGTACTTC. The resulting protein is CASSSTPRSGGGETQYF.